This T cell receptor beta chain was documented in a study of siplizumab effects on memory and regulatory T cells. TCR templates numbering approximately 9.3 x 10^4 were assayed per sample. This table comes from immunoSEQ multiplex PCR, and its TCRdb copy is limited to in-frame clones, with some not included. The table lists about 100,000 clones, over 90% of them singletons. As regards this clone: Antigen specificity is unknown.

Study-wide results and caveats: Whether the proliferating Tregs (from siplizumab cultures) were suppressive was not confirmed. Naive T cells, seemingly more diverse than memory cells, seemed major alloresponse contributors.

This receptor was obtained from a human donor in good health. The sample was non-Treg CD4+ T cells sorted from blood.

Written as DNA, the CDR3 is TGCGCCAGCAGCTTCGGTTGGGGGGCCAAAAACATTCAGTACTTC. It encodes CASSFGWGAKNIQYF. The rearrangement uses TRBV5-1 and TRBJ2-4; D is tentatively TRBD1 or TRBD2 (5 bases each). CDR3 length: 15 residues. Germline V gene lookup returns CDR1 SGHRS and CDR2 YFSETQ. The V end lost 2 bases, the J end lost 1 base, and 10 bases lay between the germline ends.